The 9 T cell receptor beta chains below all came from one sample that was sequenced in a study of shared clonotypes between healthy human individuals. The protocol was immunoSEQ multiplex PCR, while the TCRdb copy is restricted to in-frame clones and leaves out a portion. The data contain around 2,000,000 clones, approximately 94% of them singletons. It was CD45RO-negative cells, positively selected for CCR7, that made up naive CD8 cells, with terminally differentiated effector memory CD45RA+ cells excluded. The specimen was naive CD8+ T cells sorted from blood. The receptors come from a man between 18 and 29 years old in good health.

This chain links TRBV21-1 with TRBJ2-7; the table's D call TRBD2 went unverified against the DNA. TRBV21-1 has pseudogene status. The CDR3 sequence is 15 residues long. The CDR3 loop is CASSKSSGDPYEQYF. CDR3 nucleotide sequence: TGTGCCAGCAGCAAAAGTAGCGGGGATCCCTACGAGCAGTACTTC.

This clone is a singleton in its sample. Different DNA sequences within this sample yield the same CDR3. The chain is built from TRBV9 and TRBJ2-7; a weak D match, TRBD2 (5 bases). Per the germline V gene, CDR1 is SGDLS and CDR2 is YYNGEE. V lost 0 bases, J lost 4 bases, and 11 bases lay in between. The CDR3 has 14 amino acids. The CDR3 DNA sequence: TGTGCCAGCAGCGTAGGAGGGAGTACGTACGAGCAGTACTTC. Amino acid sequence: CASSVGGSTYEQYF.

As for this clone: This specimen includes other DNA sequences encoding the same CDR3. The genes are TRBV27 and TRBJ2-7; D remains ambiguous. This CDR3 region has 13 residues. Germline values: CDR1 MNHEY, CDR2 SMNVEV (reference sequence). V was pared by 2 bases and J by 1 base, with 6 bases between. The DNA for the CDR3 is TGTGCCAGCAGTTTAGGGCAATCCTACGAGCAGTACTTC. Its translation: CASSLGQSYEQYF.

The rearrangement uses TRBV6-5 and TRBJ2-2; 9 bases agree with TRBD2. Trimming cost V 2 bases and J 3 bases; bases outside gene matches: 4. CDR3 length: 16 amino acids. The germline V gene encodes CDR1 MNHEY and CDR2 SVGAGI. The CDR3 DNA is TGTGCCAGCAGTTACGTAGCGGGAGCGCACACCGGGGAGCTGTTTTTT. This codes for CASSYVAGAHTGELFF.

J is TRBJ2-1 and V is TRBV5-8; D not resolved. Germline V lookup: CDR1 SGHTS, CDR2 YDEGEE. Trimming removed 0 bases at V and 8 bases at J, with 3 bases between. CDR3 length equals 11 residues. CDR3: CASSLGYEQFF. The CDR3 bases are TGTGCCAGCAGCTTGGGCTATGAGCAGTTCTTC.

This chain connects TRBV2 to TRBJ2-1, with D unclear. Germline CDR1 reads SNHLY; CDR2 reads FYNNEI. CDR3 size: 16 residues. V was pared by 3 bases and J by 4 bases, with 16 bases between. The chain's CDR3 is CASSDTRSLSYNEQFF. The CDR3 DNA reads as TGTGCCAGCAGTGACACCAGGAGTCTATCATACAATGAGCAGTTCTTC.

The CDR3, as DNA: TGTGCCAGGGGGGATGACACCGGGGAGCTGTTTTTT. Translating gives CARGDDTGELFF. This sequence joins TRBV6-1 and TRBJ2-2; D might be TRBD1 or TRBD2, each matching 5 bases. The germline gives CDR1 MNHNS, CDR2 SASEGT. V was shortened by 9 bases and J by 3 bases, with 8 bases between the two germline ends. CDR3 length: 12 residues.

The gene calls are TRBV4-1 and TRBJ1-1; tentatively, D is TRBD1 (6 bases). Trimming stripped 0 bases from V and 0 bases from J, with 26 bases between. The germline V gene has CDR1 MGHRA and CDR2 YSYEKL. This CDR3 has 21 residues. DNA of the CDR3: TGCGCCAGCAGCCAAGATCGGGCAGGGGTCTATATCGCCGTCTTGAACACTGAAGCTTTCTTT. This sequence encodes CASSQDRAGVYIAVLNTEAFF.

V is TRBV29-1 and J is TRBJ2-1; TRBD1 might be the D (6 bases). The CDR3 runs to 12 residues. V was shortened by 5 bases and J by 5 bases, with 10 bases between the two germline ends. Germline V lookup: CDR1 SQVTM, CDR2 ANQGSEA. CDR3 sequence (DNA): TGCAGCGTTTTCCAGGGGAACAATGAGCAGTTCTTC. Its protein is CSVFQGNNEQFF.